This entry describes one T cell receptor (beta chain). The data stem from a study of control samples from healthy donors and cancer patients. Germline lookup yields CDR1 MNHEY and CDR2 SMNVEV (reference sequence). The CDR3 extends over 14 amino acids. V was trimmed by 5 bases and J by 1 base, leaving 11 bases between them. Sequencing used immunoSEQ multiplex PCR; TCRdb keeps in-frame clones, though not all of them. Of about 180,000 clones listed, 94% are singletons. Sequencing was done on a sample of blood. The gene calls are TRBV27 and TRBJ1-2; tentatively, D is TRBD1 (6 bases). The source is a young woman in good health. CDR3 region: CASSGQTNNYGYTF. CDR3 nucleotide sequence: TGTGCCAGCAGTGGACAGACCAATAACTATGGCTACACCTTC.